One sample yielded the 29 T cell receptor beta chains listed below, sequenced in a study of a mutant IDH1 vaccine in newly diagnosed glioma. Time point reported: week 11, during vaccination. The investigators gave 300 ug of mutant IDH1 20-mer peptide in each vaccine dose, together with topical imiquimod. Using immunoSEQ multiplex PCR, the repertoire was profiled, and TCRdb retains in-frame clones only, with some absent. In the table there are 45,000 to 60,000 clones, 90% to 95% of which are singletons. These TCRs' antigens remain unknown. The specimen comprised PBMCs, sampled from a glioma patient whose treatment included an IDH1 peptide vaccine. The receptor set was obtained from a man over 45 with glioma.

Written as DNA, the CDR3 is TGTGCCAGCTCACCGTCAGGGGATCGGAGAGATACGCAGTATTTT. Translated: CASSPSGDRRDTQYF. The chain uses TRBV18 and TRBJ2-3; D may be TRBD1 (6 bases). This CDR3 contains 15 residues. The germline V gene encodes CDR1 KGHSH and CDR2 LQKENI. V lost 3 bases and J 5 bases, leaving 15 bases between the germline ends.

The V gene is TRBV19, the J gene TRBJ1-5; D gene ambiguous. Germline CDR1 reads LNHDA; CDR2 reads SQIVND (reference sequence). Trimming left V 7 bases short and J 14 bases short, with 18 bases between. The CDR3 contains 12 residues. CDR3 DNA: TGTGCCAGTACGGAGGAGGCCGGGAGGAAGCATTTT. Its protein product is CASTEEAGRKHF.

The CDR3 loop is CASNGDFRSYNSPLHF. The CDR3 DNA sequence: TGTGCCAGCAACGGAGATTTTCGCTCCTATAATTCACCCCTCCACTTT. This sequence joins TRBV2 and TRBJ1-6; D gene uncertain. This CDR3 comprises 16 residues. Trimming shortened V by 7 bases and J by 0 bases, and 13 bases separated the two germline ends. CDR1 and CDR2 from the germline V gene are SNHLY and FYNNEI.

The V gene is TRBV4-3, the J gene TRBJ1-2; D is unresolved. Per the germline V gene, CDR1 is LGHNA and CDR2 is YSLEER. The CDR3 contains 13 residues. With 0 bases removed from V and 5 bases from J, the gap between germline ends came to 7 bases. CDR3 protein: CASSQDTRYGYTF. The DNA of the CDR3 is TGCGCCAGCAGCCAAGACACCCGGTATGGCTACACCTTC.

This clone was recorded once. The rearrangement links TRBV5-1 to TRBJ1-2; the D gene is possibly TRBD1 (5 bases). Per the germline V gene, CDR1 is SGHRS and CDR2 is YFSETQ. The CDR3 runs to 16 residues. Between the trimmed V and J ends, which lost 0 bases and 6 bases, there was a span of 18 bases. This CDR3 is CASSLGTTGGRNGYTF. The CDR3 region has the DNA TGCGCCAGCAGCTTGGGTACCACCGGGGGAAGAAATGGCTACACCTTC. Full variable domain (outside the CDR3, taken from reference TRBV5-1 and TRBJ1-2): KAGVTQTPRYLIKTRGQQVTLSCSPISGHRSVSWYQQTPGQGLQFLFEYFSETQRNKGNFPGRFSGRQFSNSRSEMNVSTLELGDSALYLCASSLGTTGGRNGYTFGSGTRLTVV.

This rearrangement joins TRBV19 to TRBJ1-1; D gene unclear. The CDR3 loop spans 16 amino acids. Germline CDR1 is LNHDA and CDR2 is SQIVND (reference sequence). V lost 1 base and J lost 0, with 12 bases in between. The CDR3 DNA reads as TGTGCCAGTAGTATAGGAGTGCGGAACATGAACACTGAAGCTTTCTTT. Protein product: CASSIGVRNMNTEAFF.

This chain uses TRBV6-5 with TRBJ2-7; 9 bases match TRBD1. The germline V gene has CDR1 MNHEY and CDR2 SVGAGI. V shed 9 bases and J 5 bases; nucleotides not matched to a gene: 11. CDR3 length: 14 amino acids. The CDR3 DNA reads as TGTGCCAGTTACACCGGGACAGGGCTTAACGAGCAGTACTTC. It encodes CASYTGTGLNEQYF.

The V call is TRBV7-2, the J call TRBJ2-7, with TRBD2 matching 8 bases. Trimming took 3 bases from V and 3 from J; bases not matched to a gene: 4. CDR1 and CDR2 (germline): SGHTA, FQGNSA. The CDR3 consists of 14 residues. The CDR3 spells CASSFSAGDYEQYF. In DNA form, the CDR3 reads TGTGCCAGCAGCTTCTCAGCGGGGGACTACGAGCAGTACTTC.

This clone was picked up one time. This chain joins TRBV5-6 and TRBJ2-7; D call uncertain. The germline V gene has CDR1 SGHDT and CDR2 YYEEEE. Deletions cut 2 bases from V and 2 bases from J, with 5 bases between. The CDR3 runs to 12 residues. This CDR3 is CASSFSTYEQYF. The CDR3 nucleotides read TGTGCCAGCAGCTTCAGTACCTACGAGCAGTACTTC.

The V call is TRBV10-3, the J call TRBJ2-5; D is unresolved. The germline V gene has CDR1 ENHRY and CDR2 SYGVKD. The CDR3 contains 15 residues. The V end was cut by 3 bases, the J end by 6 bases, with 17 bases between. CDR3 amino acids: CAISEPATAQQTQYF. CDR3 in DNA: TGTGCCATCAGTGAACCAGCTACGGCGCAACAGACCCAGTACTTC.

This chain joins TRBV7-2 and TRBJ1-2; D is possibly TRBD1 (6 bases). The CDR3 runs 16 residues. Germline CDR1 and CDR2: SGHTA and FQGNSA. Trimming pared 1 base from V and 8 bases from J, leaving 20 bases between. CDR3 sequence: CASSLEIGQSQGGYTF. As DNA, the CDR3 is TGTGCCAGCAGCTTAGAAATCGGGCAGTCCCAGGGGGGCTACACCTTC.

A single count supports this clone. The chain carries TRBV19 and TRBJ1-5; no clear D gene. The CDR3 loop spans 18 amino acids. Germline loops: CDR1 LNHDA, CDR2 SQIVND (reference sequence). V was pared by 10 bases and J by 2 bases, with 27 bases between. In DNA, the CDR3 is TGTGCCACCACCCCCGAAGGCCCCGCGTTAAGGGGCAATCAGCCCCAGCATTTT. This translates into CATTPEGPALRGNQPQHF. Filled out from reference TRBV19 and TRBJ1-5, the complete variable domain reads DGGITQSPKYLFRKEGQNVTLSCEQNLNHDAMYWYRQDPGQGLRLIYYSQIVNDFQKGDIAEGYSVSREKKESFPLTVTSAQKNPTAFYLCATTPEGPALRGNQPQHFGDGTRLSIL.

CDR3 sequence reads: CASSLGGQPQHF. The CDR3, as DNA: TGTGCCAGCAGTTTAGGGGGTCAGCCCCAGCATTTT. The chain carries TRBV27 and TRBJ1-5; D may be TRBD1 (5 bases). V lost 2 bases to trimming and J lost 6 bases, with 5 bases between them. Germline lookup yields CDR1 MNHEY and CDR2 SMNVEV (reference sequence). The CDR3 consists of 12 residues.

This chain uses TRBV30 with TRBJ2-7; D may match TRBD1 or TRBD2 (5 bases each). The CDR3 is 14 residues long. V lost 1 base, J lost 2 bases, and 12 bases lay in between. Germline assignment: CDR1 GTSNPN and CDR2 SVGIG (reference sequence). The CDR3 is CAWSAGPHTYEQYF. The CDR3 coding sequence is TGTGCCTGGAGTGCGGGACCGCATACCTACGAGCAGTACTTC.

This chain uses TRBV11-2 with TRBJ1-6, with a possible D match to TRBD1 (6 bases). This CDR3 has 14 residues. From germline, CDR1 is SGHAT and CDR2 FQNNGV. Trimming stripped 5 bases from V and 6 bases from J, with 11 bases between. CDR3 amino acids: CASSPGHLNSPLHF. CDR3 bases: TGTGCCAGCAGCCCGGGACACCTTAATTCACCCCTCCACTTT. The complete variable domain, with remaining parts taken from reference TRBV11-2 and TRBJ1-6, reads EAGVAQSPRYKIIEKRQSVAFWCNPISGHATLYWYQQILGQGPKLLIQFQNNGVVDDSQLPKDRFSAERLKGVDSTLKIQPAKLEDSAVYLCASSPGHLNSPLHFGNGTRLTVT.

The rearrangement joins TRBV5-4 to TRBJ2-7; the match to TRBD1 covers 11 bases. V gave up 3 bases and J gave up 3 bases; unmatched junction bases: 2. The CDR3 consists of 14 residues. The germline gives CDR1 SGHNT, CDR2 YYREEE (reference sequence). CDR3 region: CASSSGTGGYEQYF. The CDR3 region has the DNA TGTGCCAGCAGCTCCGGGACAGGGGGCTACGAGCAGTACTTC.

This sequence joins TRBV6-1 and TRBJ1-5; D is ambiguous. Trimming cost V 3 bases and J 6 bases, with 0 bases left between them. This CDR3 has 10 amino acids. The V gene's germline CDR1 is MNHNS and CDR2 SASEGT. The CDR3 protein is CASSDQPQHF. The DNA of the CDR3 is TGTGCCAGCAGTGATCAGCCCCAGCATTTT.

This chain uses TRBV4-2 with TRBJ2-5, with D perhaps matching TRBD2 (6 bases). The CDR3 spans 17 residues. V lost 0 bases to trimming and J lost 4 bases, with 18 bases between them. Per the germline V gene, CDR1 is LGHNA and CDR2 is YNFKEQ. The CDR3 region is CASSQDRVSRGGETQYF. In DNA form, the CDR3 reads TGTGCCAGCAGCCAAGATCGGGTATCGAGGGGAGGAGAGACCCAGTACTTC.

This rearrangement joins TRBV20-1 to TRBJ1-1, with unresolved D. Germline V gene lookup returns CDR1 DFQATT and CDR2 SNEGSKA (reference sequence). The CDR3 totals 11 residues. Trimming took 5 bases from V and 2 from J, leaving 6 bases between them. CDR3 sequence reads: CSAPDNTEAFF. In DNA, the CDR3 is TGCAGTGCTCCCGACAACACTGAAGCTTTCTTT.

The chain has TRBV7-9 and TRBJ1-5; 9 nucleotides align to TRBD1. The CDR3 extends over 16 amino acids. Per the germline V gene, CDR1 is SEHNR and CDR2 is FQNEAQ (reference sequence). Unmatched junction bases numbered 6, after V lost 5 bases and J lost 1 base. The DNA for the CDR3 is TGTGCCAGCAGCACAGGGGACAGGGTGAGCAATCAGCCCCAGCATTTT. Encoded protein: CASSTGDRVSNQPQHF.

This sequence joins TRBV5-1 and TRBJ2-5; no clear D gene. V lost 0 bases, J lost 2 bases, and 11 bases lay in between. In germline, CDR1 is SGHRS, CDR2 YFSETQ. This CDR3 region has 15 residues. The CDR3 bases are TGCGCCAGCAGCTTGGCTAGGCAGTATCAAGAGACCCAGTACTTC. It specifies CASSLARQYQETQYF.

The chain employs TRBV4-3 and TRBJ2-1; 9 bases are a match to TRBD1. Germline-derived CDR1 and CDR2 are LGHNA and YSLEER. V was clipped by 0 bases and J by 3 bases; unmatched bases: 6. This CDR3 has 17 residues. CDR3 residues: CASSQDRGQGGYNEQFF. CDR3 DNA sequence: TGCGCCAGCAGCCAAGATAGGGGACAGGGAGGCTACAATGAGCAGTTCTTC.

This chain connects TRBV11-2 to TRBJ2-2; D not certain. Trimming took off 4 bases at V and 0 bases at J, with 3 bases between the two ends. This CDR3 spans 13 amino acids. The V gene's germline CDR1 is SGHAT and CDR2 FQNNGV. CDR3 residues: CASSSTNTGELFF. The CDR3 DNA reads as TGTGCCAGCAGCTCAACGAACACCGGGGAGCTGTTTTTT.

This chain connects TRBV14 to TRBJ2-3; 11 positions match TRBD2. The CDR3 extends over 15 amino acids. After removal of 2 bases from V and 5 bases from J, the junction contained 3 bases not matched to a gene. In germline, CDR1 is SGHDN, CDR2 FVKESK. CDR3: CASSQLAGGRDTQYF. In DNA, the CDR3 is TGTGCCAGCAGCCAATTAGCGGGGGGGCGAGATACGCAGTATTTT.

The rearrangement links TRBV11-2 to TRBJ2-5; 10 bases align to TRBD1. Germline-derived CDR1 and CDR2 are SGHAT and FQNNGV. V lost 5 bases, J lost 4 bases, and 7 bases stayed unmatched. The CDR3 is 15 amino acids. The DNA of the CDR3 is TGTGCCAGCAGCCCCAGGGGACAGGGGAGAGAGACCCAGTACTTC. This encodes CASSPRGQGRETQYF.

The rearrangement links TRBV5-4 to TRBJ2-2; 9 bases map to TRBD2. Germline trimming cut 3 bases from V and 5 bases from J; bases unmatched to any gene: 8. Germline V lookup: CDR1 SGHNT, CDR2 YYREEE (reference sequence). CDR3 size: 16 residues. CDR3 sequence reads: CASSSRGGARTGELFF. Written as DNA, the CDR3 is TGTGCCAGCAGCTCGCGGGGGGGGGCGCGAACCGGGGAGCTGTTTTTT.

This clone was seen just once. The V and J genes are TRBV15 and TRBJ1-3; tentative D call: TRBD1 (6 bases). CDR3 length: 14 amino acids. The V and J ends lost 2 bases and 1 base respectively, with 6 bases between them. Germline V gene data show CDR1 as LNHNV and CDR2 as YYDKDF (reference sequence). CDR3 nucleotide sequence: TGTGCCACCAGCAGACAGGGGTCTGGAAACACCATATATTTT. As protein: CATSRQGSGNTIYF.

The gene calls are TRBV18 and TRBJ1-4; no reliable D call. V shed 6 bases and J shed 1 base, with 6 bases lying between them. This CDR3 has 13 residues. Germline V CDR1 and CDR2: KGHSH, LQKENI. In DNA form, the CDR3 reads TGTGCCAGCTCTTCCGGAACTAATGAAAAACTGTTTTTT. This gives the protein CASSSGTNEKLFF. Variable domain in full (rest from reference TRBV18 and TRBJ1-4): NAGVMQNPRHLVRRRGQEARLRCSPMKGHSHVYWYRQLPEEGLKFMVYLQKENIIDESGMPKERFSAEFPKEGPSILRIQQVVRGDSAAYFCASSSGTNEKLFFGSGTQLSVL.

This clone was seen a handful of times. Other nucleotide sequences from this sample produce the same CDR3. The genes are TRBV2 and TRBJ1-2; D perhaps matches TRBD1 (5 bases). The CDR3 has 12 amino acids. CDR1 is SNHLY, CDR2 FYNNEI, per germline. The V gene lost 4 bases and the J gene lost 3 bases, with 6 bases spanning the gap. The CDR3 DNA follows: TGTGCCAGCAGTGGGGGGGACTATGGCTACACCTTC. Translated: CASSGGDYGYTF.